The entry below gives a single TCR beta chain sequence along with its context. Its antigen is unknown. CDR3 size: 13 residues. Trimming removed 6 bases at V and 4 bases at J, with 10 bases between. From germline, CDR1 is ENHRY and CDR2 SYGVKD. Primers included in the PCR were 60 Vbeta and 13 Jbeta primers. The repertoire was sequenced with immunoSEQ multiplex PCR; TCRdb's copy has only in-frame clones and lacks some. Of roughly 160,000 clones in the sample, about 75% were seen once. The data originate from a study of cytomegalovirus exposure and HLA in healthy donors. Overall study results and limits: According to a later analysis, most TCR beta chains associated with CMV appeared HLA-restricted.

The sequence came from a man in his fifties or sixties in good health and CMV-seropositive. The chain carries TRBV10-3 and TRBJ1-5, with D hard to call. Input material: PBMCs. The CDR3: CAISPSMNQPQHF. CDR3 nucleotide sequence: TGTGCCATCAGCCCGAGTATGAATCAGCCCCAGCATTTT.